This T cell receptor (beta chain) originates from a study of blood T cells in healthy people across ages. The study, taken as a whole, reports: Expanded clonotype shifts may have been confounded, as the donors had an unknown CMV status. A greater number of naive CD4+ cells and higher diversity distinguished long-lived donors from aged donors.

Trimming at V came to 5 bases and at J to 1 base, leaving 4 bases not matched to a gene. There are 15 residues in the CDR3. The germline V gene has CDR1 SGHTA and CDR2 FQGNSA. Regarding this clonotype: Its specificity is not known.

Isolation per sample recovered at least 6 million PBMCs. Extraction yielded at least 5 micrograms of total RNA per sample. Using a J-beta primer mix together with a sample-barcoded 5' primer, a second PCR was run for about 7 to 12 cycles. TCRdb passed the 5' RACE reads through MiXCR, listing each CDR3 protein once. The table lists under 1 million distinct CDR3 sequences, 40% to 50% of them singletons. The sequence was obtained from a man between 60 and 75 years old in good health. Material: blood. V and J are TRBV7-2 and TRBJ2-3, with 9 bases identical to TRBD2. CDR3 loop: CASSRIAGGTDTQYF. The DNA for the CDR3 is TGTGCCAGCAGCAGGATAGCGGGGGGCACAGATACGCAGTATTTT.